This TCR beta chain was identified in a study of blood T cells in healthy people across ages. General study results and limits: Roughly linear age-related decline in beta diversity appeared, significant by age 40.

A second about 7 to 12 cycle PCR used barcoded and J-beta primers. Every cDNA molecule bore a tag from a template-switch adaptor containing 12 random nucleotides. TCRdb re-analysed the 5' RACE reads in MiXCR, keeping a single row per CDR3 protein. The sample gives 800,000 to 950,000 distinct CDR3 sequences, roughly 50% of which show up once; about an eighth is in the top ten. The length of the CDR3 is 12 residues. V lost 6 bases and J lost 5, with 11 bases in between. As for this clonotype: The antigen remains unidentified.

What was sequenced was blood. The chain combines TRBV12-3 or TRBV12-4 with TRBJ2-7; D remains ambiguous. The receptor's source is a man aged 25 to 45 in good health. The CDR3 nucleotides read TGTGCCAGCAGCCCCCTGTCGGACGAGCAGTACTTC. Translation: CASSPLSDEQYF.